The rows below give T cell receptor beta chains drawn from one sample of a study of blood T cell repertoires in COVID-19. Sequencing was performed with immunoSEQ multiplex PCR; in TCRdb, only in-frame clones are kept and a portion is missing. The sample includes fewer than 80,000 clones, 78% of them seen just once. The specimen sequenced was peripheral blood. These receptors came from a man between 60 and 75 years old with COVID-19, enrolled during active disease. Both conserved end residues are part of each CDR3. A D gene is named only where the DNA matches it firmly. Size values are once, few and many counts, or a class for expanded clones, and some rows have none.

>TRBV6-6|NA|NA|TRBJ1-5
CASEQGYSNQPQHF
TGTGCCAGCGAACAGGGATATAGCAATCAGCCCCAGCATTTT
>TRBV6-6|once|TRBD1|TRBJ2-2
CASSDPGQGNTGELFF
TGTGCCAGCAGCGATCCGGGACAGGGCAACACCGGGGAGCTGTTTTTT
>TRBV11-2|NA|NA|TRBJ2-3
CASSAGSPSTDTQYF
TGTGCCAGCAGCGCGGGGTCCCCGAGCACAGATACGCAGTATTTT
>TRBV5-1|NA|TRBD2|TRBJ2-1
CASRDSGRSYNEQFF
TGCGCCAGCCGAGATAGCGGGCGCTCCTACAATGAGCAGTTCTTC
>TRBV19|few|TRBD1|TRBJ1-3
CASSQGAGNTIYF
TGTGCCAGTAGTCAGGGGGCTGGAAACACCATATATTTT
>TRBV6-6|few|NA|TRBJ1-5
CASHTTPDQPQHF
TGTGCCAGCCACACTACCCCAGATCAGCCCCAGCATTTT
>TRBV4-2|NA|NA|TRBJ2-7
CASSPDLWAGQYF
TGTGCCAGCAGCCCGGATTTATGGGCAGGACAGTACTTC
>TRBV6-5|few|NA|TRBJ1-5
CASSHQGRGNQPQHF
TGTGCCAGCAGTCACCAGGGGCGTGGGAATCAGCCCCAGCATTTT
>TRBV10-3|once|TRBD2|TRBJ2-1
CAIRSSGANEQFF
TGTGCCATCAGATCTAGCGGGGCCAATGAGCAGTTCTTC
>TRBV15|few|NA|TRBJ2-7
CATSRGLKNEQYF
TGTGCCACCAGCAGAGGACTCAAGAACGAGCAGTACTTC
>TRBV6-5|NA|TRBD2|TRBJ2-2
CASTPGRGTGELFF
TGTGCCAGCACCCCCGGGAGGGGCACCGGGGAGCTGTTTTTT
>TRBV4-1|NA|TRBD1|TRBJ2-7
CASSQAGGLLYEQYF
TGCGCCAGCAGCCAAGCAGGGGGCCTTCTCTACGAGCAGTACTTC
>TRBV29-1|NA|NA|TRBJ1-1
CSTLRQQNTEAFF
TGCAGCACTCTCCGACAGCAGAACACTGAAGCTTTCTTT
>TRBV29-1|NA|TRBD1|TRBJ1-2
CSASTGAGYGYTF
TGCAGCGCTTCGACAGGGGCTGGCTATGGCTACACCTTC
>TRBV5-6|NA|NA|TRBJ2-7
CASSLGGRMDYEQYF
TGTGCCAGCAGCTTGGGCGGGCGGATGGACTACGAGCAGTACTTC
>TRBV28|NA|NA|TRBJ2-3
CASSLAGWGDTQYF
TGTGCCAGCAGTTTAGCGGGGTGGGGAGATACGCAGTATTTT
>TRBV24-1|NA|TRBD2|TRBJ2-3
CATSDTSGRQADTQYF
TGTGCCACCAGTGACACTAGCGGGAGGCAAGCAGATACGCAGTATTTT
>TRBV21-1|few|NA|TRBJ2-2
CASGVRGTNTGELFF
TGTGCCAGCGGGGTGAGGGGGACGAACACCGGGGAGCTGTTTTTT
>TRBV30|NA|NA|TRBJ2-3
CAWSVKGADTQYF
TGTGCCTGGAGTGTAAAGGGGGCAGATACGCAGTATTTT
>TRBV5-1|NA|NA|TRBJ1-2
CASSLTDRAGGYTF
TGCGCCAGCAGCTTGACGGACCGGGCGGGGGGCTACACCTTC
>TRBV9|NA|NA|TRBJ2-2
CASSARQANTGELFF
TGTGCCAGCAGCGCCCGACAGGCTAACACCGGGGAGCTGTTTTTT
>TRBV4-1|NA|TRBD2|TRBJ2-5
CASSQGLVPSRETQYF
TGCGCCAGCAGCCAGGGACTAGTTCCCTCGCGGGAGACCCAGTACTTC
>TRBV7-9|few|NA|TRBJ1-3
CASTPEEVSRNTIYF
TGTGCCAGCACCCCAGAGGAGGTCTCTCGTAACACCATATATTTT
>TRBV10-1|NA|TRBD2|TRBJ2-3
CASSPPTSGTQYF
TGCGCCAGCAGCCCACCTACTAGCGGAACGCAGTATTTT
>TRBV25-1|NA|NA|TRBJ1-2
CASSGSQIGYGYTF
TGTGCCAGCAGTGGATCGCAAATCGGCTATGGCTACACCTTC
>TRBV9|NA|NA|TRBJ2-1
CASSISVYNEQFF
TGTGCCAGCAGCATTAGCGTCTACAATGAGCAGTTCTTC
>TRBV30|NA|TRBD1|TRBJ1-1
CAWSEQIQGRTEAFF
TGTGCCTGGAGTGAACAAATACAGGGGAGGACTGAAGCTTTCTTT
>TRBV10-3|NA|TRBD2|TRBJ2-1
CAIRRLAEYNEQFF
TGTGCCATCAGGAGACTAGCGGAGTACAATGAGCAGTTCTTC